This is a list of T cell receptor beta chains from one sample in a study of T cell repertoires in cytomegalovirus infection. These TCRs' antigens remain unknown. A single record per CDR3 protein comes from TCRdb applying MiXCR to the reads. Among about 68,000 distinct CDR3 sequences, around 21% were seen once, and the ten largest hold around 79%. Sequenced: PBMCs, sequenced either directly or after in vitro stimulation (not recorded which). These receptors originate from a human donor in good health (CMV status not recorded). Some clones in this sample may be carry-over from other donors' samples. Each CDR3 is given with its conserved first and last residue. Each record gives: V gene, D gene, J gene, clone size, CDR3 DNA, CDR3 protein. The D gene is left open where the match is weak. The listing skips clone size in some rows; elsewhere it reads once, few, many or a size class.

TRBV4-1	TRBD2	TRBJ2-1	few	TGCGCCAGCAGCCAGGGATGGACTAGTGTGCATGAGCAGTTCTTC	CASSQGWTSVHEQFF
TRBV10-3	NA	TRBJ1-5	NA	TGTGCCATCAGTGACCCCCCGGGTGACAATCAGCCCCAGCATTTT	CAISDPPGDNQPQHF
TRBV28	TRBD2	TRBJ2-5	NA	TGTGCCAGCAAGCCGGGACTAGTTTTAGGAGAGACCCAGTACTTC	CASKPGLVLGETQYF
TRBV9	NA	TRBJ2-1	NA	TGTGCCAGCAGCGTAAGTGCTGGAAGCGGATTTTGGTCCAATGAGCAGTTCTTC	CASSVSAGSGFWSNEQFF
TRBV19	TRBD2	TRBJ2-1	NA	TGTGCCAGTAGCCTACTAGCGGGAGGTAGGGTAAGCTACAATGAGCAGTTCTTC	CASSLLAGGRVSYNEQFF
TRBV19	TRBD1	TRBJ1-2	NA	TGTGCCAGTAGTATGGGACAGATCAACTATGGCTACACCTTC	CASSMGQINYGYTF
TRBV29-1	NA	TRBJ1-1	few	TGCAGCGTGAACCCCACCGGGGTAGGGGCGAACACTGAAGCTTTCTTT	CSVNPTGVGANTEAFF
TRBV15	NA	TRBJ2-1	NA	TGTGCCACCAGCAGAGTGACCCTCTACAATGAGCAGTTCTTC	CATSRVTLYNEQFF
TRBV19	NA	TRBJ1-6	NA	TGTGCCAGTAGTACGAATTGGGATTCACCCCTCCACTTT	CASSTNWDSPLHF
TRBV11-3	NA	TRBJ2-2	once	TGTGCCAGCAGCTTGTTACGGGGGAACACCGGGGAGCTGTTTTTT	CASSLLRGNTGELFF
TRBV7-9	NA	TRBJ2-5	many	TGTGCCAGCAGCTTTACAGCGTACCAAGAGACCCAGTACTTC	CASSFTAYQETQYF
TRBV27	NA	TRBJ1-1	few	TGTGCCAGCAGTTTATCAGGGCGGGGCACTGAAGCTTTCTTT	CASSLSGRGTEAFF
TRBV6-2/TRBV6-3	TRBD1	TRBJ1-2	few	TGTGCCAGCAGCGAGTCTCAGGGGGCCCGGGGCTACACCTTC	CASSESQGARGYTF
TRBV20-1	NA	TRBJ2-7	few	TGCAGTGGAGAGGGGGACTTCTCCTACGAGCAGTACTTC	CSGEGDFSYEQYF
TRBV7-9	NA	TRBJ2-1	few	TGTGCCAGCAGCTTCCCACTCCAGCGGGTATACAATGAGCAGTTCTTC	CASSFPLQRVYNEQFF
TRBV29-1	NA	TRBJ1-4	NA	TGCAGCGTCCAACAGGTGGATGGTGAAAAACTGTTTTTT	CSVQQVDGEKLFF
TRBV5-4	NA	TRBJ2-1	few	TGTGCCAGCAGCTTGGGGGGAGAGCAGTTCTTC	CASSLGGEQFF
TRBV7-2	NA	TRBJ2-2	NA	TGTGCCAGCAGCTTATTGGGGGATGGTTGGGAGCTGTTTTTT	CASSLLGDGWELFF
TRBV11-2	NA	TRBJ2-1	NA	TGTGCCAGCAGCTGGGGGCCGACAGGAGAGTTCGGTGAGCAGTTCTTC	CASSWGPTGEFGEQFF
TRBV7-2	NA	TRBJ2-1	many	TGTGCCAGCAGCCCTACTCCCGGGAAATACAATGAGCAGTTCTTC	CASSPTPGKYNEQFF
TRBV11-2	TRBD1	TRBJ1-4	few	TGTGCCAGCAGCAGAAACTGGGACAGAACTAATGAAAAACTGTTTTTT	CASSRNWDRTNEKLFF
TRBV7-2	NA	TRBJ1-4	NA	TGTGCCAGCAGCTTAGCAGAGGGGAATGAAAAACTGTTTTTT	CASSLAEGNEKLFF
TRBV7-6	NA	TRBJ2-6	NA	TGTGCCAGCAGCTTCAGGAGGTCAGCTTCTGGGGCCAACGTCCTGACTTTC	CASSFRRSASGANVLTF
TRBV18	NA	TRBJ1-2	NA	TGTGCCAGCTCACCACGACAGGAGGATGGCTACACCTTC	CASSPRQEDGYTF